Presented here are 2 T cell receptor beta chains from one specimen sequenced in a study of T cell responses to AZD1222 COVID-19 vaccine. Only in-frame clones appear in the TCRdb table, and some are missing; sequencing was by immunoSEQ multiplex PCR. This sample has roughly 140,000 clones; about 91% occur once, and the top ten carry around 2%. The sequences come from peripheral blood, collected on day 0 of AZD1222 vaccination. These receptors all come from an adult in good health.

CDR3 region: CASSASGGAYGYTF. Here the CDR3 DNA reads TGTGCCAGTAGTGCCTCAGGGGGCGCCTATGGCTACACCTTC. The chain uses TRBV19 and TRBJ1-2; TRBD1 matches 8 bases. The CDR3 contains 14 residues. CDR1 LNHDA and CDR2 SQIVND come from the germline V gene (reference sequence). Germline trimming cut 5 bases from V and 4 bases from J; bases unmatched to any gene: 6.

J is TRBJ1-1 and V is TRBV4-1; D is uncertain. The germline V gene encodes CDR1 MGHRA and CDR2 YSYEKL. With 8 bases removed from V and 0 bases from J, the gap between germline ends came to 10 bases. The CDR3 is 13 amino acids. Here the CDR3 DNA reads TGCGCCAGCTCATGGGGTTTGAACACTGAAGCTTTCTTT. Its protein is CASSWGLNTEAFF.